This T cell receptor (beta chain) was recovered during a study of control samples from healthy donors and cancer patients (dated by TCRdb to 2020 to 2022). V loses 0 bases, J loses 7 bases, and the germline ends lie 10 bases apart. Via the germline V gene, CDR1 is SNHLY and CDR2 FYNNEI. The CDR3 runs 13 residues from the cysteine to the phenylalanine. Only the CDR3 DNA is retained, 39 bases long and in frame from the first base. Details on this clone: The antigen it binds to is not known. It has no much larger one-base neighbor in the sample; base qualities were not kept.

Library preparation was by the immunoSEQ multiplex PCR assay. TCRdb holds this immuneACCESS table with in-frame rearrangements only. Some clones are missing; in checked studies, unresolved V genes explain under half, and the rest has no known cause. The sample includes over 120,000 clones, with about 94% observed a single time. The ten largest clones take up 12% to 15% of the sample. The chain was built from TRBV2 and TRBJ2-7, with the D gene uncertain. Sequencing input: PBMCs. This receptor was identified in a man between 60 and 75 years old with colorectal cancer. The nucleotides read TGTGCCAGCAGTGAAGCGCTGCGGCCTGAGCAGTACTTC. The encoded protein is CASSEALRPEQYF.